These T cell receptor beta chains were read from a single sample in a study of shared clonotypes between healthy human individuals. Some clones are missing from TCRdb's copy, which holds only in-frame ones; the method was immunoSEQ multiplex PCR. Of 400,000 to 600,000 clones listed, roughly 77% were seen once; the top ten hold 13%. The specimen was PBMCs. All receptors come from a woman in her 40s in good health. Some clones in this sample may be carry-over from other donors' samples. The CDR3 runs from the conserved cysteine through the conserved F or W. The order of the fields is V gene, CDR3 protein.

TRBV14	CASSPGLARNTDTQYF
TRBV6-5	CASGNGQASYEQYF
TRBV7-2	CASSPEGAYEQYF
TRBV5-4	CASSSIGGVKEKLFF
TRBV10-2	CASSVSGTSGGNTGELFF
TRBV18	CASSPQTSGRSYEQFF
TRBV28	CASSYGGQPQHF
TRBV7-9	CASSLGTSGRITDTQYF
TRBV28	CASPRLAGIDAYEQYF
TRBV27	CASSPLAPPNEQFF
TRBV11-2	CASSLVWQYQETQYF
TRBV9	CASSVEAFPQETQYF
TRBV25-1	CASSARRQQPQETQYF
TRBV27	CASSFGVMNTEAFF
TRBV7-3	CASSLDKGSIQYF
TRBV4-2	CASSQGLNNEQFF
TRBV29-1	CSVVRTEGSEAFF
TRBV7-2	CASSLNGRRGGETQYF
TRBV11-3	CASSLGGGAYDTQYF